This T cell receptor (beta chain) was found in a study of OX40 agonist ivuxolimab in advanced cancers. CDR3 size: 13 residues. Trimming cost V 7 bases and J 5 bases; bases outside gene matches: 4. Germline CDR1 and CDR2: MNHNY and SVGAGI (reference sequence). The repertoire was sequenced with immunoSEQ multiplex PCR; TCRdb's copy has only in-frame clones and lacks some. The sample holds tens of thousands of clones, approximately 87% seen once. The receptor was isolated from an adult with an advanced solid tumor such as melanoma, head and neck, liver or kidney cancer. The genes are TRBV6-6 and TRBJ1-2, with 10 nucleotides matching TRBD1. Sequences were derived from CD4+ or CD8+ T cells sorted from blood, sampled in a trial of the OX40 agonist ivuxolimab. The CDR3 loop reads CASTGTGVYGYTF. CDR3 coding DNA: TGTGCCAGCACCGGGACAGGGGTTTATGGCTACACCTTC.